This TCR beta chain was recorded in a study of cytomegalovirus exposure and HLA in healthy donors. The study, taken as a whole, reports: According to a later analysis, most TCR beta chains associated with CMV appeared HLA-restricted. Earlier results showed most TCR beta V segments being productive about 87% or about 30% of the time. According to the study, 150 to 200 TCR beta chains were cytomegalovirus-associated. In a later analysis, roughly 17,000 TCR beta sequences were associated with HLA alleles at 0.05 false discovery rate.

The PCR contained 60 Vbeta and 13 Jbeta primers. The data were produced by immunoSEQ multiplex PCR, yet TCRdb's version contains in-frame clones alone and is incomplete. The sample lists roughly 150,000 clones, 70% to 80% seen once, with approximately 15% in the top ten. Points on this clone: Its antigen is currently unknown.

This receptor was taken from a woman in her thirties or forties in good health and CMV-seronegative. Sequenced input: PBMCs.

The chain's CDR3 is CASSIGGTKGGELFF. CDR3 coding DNA: TGTGCCAGTAGTATAGGAGGGACTAAAGGAGGGGAGCTGTTTTTT. The V gene is TRBV19, the J gene TRBJ2-2; 7 bases map to TRBD2. Per germline, CDR1 LNHDA and CDR2 SQIVND (reference sequence). CDR3 length: 15 residues. V lost 1 base, J lost 8 bases, and 7 bases stayed unmatched.